In this sample, the clone carrying this T cell receptor (beta chain) turned up a few times. No antigen is known for it. PCR involved 60 Vbeta and 13 Jbeta primers. Measured with immunoSEQ multiplex PCR; TCRdb has only the in-frame clones, and not every one. Counted here are some 61,000 clones, 81% occurring once; the ten biggest clones make up about 6.8%. At collection, donors were nominally healthy, but unrecorded immune exposures were probable. The CDR3 contains 14 residues. Germline-derived CDR1 and CDR2 are SGHTS and YDEGEE. Trimming took off 1 base at V and 0 bases at J, with 7 bases between the two ends. The sample comes from a study of cytomegalovirus exposure and HLA in healthy donors. Broader study findings: One variant, a missense change in DCLRE1C, was linked in a later analysis to TCR beta V- and J-gene trimming.

The chain couples TRBV5-8 to TRBJ1-1; D remains unclear. This TCR derives from a human donor in good health. Sequenced: PBMCs. The CDR3 spells CASSLWQMNTEAFF. CDR3 nucleotide sequence: TGTGCCAGCAGCTTGTGGCAGATGAACACTGAAGCTTTCTTT.